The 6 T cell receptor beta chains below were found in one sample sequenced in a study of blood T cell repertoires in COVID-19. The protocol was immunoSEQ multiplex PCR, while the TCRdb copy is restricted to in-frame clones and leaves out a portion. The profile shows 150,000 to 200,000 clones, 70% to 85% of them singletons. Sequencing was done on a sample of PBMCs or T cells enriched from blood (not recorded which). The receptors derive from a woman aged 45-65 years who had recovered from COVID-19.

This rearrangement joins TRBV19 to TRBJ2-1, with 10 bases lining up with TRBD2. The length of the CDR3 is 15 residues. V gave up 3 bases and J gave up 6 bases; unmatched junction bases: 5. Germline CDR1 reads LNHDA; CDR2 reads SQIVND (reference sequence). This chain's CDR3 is CASSIGLAVVNEQFF. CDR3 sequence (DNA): TGTGCCAGTAGTATCGGACTAGCGGTTGTCAATGAGCAGTTCTTC.

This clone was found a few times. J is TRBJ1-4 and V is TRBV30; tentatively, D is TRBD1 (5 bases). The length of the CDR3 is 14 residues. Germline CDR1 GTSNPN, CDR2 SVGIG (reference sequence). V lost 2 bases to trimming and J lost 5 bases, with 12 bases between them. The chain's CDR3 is CAWSSGLGNEKLFF. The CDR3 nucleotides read TGTGCCTGGAGTTCAGGGCTTGGGAATGAAAAACTGTTTTTT. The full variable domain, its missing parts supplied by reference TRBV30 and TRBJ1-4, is SQTIHQWPATLVQPVGSPLSLECTVEGTSNPNLYWYRQAAGRGLQLLFYSVGIGQISSEVPQNLSASRPQDRQFILSSKKLLLSDSGFYLCAWSSGLGNEKLFFGSGTQLSVL.

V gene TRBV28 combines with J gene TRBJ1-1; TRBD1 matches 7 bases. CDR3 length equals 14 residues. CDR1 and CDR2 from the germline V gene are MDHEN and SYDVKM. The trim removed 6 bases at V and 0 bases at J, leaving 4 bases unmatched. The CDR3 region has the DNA TGTGCCAGCAGGAACGGACAGGTGAACACTGAAGCTTTCTTT. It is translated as CASRNGQVNTEAFF.

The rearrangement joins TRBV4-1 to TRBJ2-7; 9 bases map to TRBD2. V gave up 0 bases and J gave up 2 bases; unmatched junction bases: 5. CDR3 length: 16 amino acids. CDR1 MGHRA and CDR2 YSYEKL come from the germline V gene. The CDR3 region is CASSQDLASGAYEQYF. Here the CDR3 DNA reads TGCGCCAGCAGCCAAGATTTGGCTAGCGGGGCCTACGAGCAGTACTTC.

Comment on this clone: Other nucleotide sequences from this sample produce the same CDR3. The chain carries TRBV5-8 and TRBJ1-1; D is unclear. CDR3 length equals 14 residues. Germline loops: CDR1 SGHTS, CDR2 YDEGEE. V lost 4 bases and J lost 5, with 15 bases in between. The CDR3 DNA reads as TGTGCCAGCAGCCTGGTTGGAGGGAAGACTGAAGCTTTCTTT. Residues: CASSLVGGKTEAFF.

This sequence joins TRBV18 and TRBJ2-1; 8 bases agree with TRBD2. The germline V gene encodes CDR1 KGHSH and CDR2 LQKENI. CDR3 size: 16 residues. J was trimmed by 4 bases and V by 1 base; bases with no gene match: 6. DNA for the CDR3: TGTGCCAGCTCACCACTTCGCGGGGGGATATACAATGAGCAGTTCTTC. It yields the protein CASSPLRGGIYNEQFF.